The next 5 T cell receptor beta chains were all read from a single sample in a study of cytomegalovirus exposure and HLA in healthy donors. Sequencing was performed with immunoSEQ multiplex PCR; in TCRdb, only in-frame clones are kept and a portion is missing. The profile covers more than 250,000 clones, with about 90% appearing a single time and roughly 3% taken by the ten largest. The specimen sequenced was PBMCs. The receptors originated from a woman in her 30s in good health and CMV-seronegative.

This chain connects TRBV10-3 to TRBJ2-1; D not resolved. Germline V gene lookup returns CDR1 ENHRY and CDR2 SYGVKD. The CDR3 is 13 residues long. V was trimmed by 4 bases and J by 2 bases, leaving 6 bases between them. The CDR3: CAISVAAYNEQFF. CDR3 in DNA: TGTGCCATCAGTGTCGCAGCCTACAATGAGCAGTTCTTC.

The chain is built from TRBV15 and TRBJ1-5; D is unclear. There are 16 residues in the CDR3. V shed 5 bases and J shed 10 bases, with 24 bases lying between them. The germline gives CDR1 LNHNV, CDR2 YYDKDF (reference sequence). CDR3 nucleotide sequence: TGTGCCACCAGCGGGGTACTCCCAGGTTCACTAGGACCCCAGCATTTT. Its protein product is CATSGVLPGSLGPQHF.

The V gene is TRBV5-1, the J gene TRBJ2-7, with TRBD2 identical over 14 bases. Unmatched junction bases numbered 6, after V lost 5 bases and J lost 2 bases. Germline CDR1 is SGHRS and CDR2 is YFSETQ. This CDR3 comprises 16 residues. As DNA, the CDR3 is TGCGCCAGCAGGGGGACTAGCGGGAGAGCGGCCTACGAGCAGTACTTC. Translation gives CASRGTSGRAAYEQYF.

The chain links TRBV9 to TRBJ2-5; 8 nucleotides match TRBD1. V was pared by 6 bases and J by 7 bases, with 17 bases of the junction left unmatched. The germline CDR1 and CDR2 sequences are SGDLS and YYNGEE. The CDR3 spans 16 residues. The CDR3 DNA reads as TGTGCCAGCACCCCTCAGGGGGCGATCGGTGAAGGGACCCAGTACTTC. Translated, it gives CASTPQGAIGEGTQYF.

J is TRBJ2-1 and V is TRBV4-3; D is undetermined. V was pared by 0 bases and J by 3 bases, with 12 bases between. Germline CDR1 reads LGHNA; CDR2 reads YSLEER. The CDR3 runs 16 residues. CDR3 nucleotides: TGCGCCAGCAGCCAAGATCGCGTTGGGAACTACAATGAGCAGTTCTTC. Its protein product is CASSQDRVGNYNEQFF.